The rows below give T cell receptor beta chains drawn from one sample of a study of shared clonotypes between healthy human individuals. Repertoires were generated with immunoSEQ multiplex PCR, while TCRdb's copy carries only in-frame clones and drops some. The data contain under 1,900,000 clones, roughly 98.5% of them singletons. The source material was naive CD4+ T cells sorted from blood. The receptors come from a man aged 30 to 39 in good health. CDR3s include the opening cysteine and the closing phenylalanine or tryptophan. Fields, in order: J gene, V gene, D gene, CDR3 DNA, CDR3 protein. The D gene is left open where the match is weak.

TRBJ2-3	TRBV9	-	TGTGCCAGCAGCGCGGGAACAGATACGCAGTATTTT	CASSAGTDTQYF
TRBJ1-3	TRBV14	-	TGTGCCAGCAGCCAAGATTTAGGAAACACCATATATTTT	CASSQDLGNTIYF
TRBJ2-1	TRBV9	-	TGTGCCAGCAGCGTACTAGGCGGTTCCTGGAATGAGCAGTTCTTC	CASSVLGGSWNEQFF
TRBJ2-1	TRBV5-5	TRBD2	TGTGCCAGCAGCTCCACGGGACTAGCGGTATACAATGAGCAGTTCTTC	CASSSTGLAVYNEQFF
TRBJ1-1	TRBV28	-	TGTGCCAGCAGATCAGGGTTTGTGAACACTGAAGCTTTCTTT	CASRSGFVNTEAFF
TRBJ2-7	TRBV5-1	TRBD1	TGCGCCAGCAGTTCGGGACAGCTGACCTACGAGCAGTACTTC	CASSSGQLTYEQYF
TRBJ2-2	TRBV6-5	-	TGTGCCAGCAGTTTCACAGGGTCCGGGGAGCTGTTTTTT	CASSFTGSGELFF
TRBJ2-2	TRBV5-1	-	TGCGCCAGCAGCTTGGACCGGGCCCCCGGGGAGCTGTTTTTT	CASSLDRAPGELFF
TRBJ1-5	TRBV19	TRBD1	TGTGCCAGTAGTAGACAGGGTCTTCAGCCCCAGCATTTT	CASSRQGLQPQHF
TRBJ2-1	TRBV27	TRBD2	TGTGCCAGCAGTCCCCGCCCTAGGGCGGGAGGGGTTGAGCAGTTCTTC	CASSPRPRAGGVEQFF
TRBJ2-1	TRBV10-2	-	TGCGCCAGCAGGCCGGCGGGGGCCAATGAGCAGTTCTTC	CASRPAGANEQFF
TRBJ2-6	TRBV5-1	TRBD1	TGCGCCAGCAGCTTGGTTGCACCGGGACAGGGGGCAGCCGGGGCCAACGTCCTGACTTTC	CASSLVAPGQGAAGANVLTF
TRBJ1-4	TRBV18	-	TGTGCCAGCTCGATGGGAGAAAAACTGTTTTTT	CASSMGEKLFF
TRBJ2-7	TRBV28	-	TGTGCCAGCAGGGGGTTCTACGAGCAGTACTTC	CASRGFYEQYF